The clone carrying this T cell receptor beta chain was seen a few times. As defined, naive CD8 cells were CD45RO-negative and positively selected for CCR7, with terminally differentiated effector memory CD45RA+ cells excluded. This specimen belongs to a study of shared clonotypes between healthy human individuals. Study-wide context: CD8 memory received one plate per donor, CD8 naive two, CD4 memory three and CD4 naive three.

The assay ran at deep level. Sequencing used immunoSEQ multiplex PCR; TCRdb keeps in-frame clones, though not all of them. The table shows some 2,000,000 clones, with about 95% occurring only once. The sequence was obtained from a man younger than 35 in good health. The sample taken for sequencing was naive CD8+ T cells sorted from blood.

The CDR3 DNA reads TGTGCCGGTGGACAGGTCTACGAGCAGTACTTC. Translating it yields CAGGQVYEQYF. V and J are TRBV6-1 and TRBJ2-7; 7 bases are shared with TRBD1. This CDR3 is built from 11 residues. CDR1 and CDR2 from the germline V gene are MNHNS and SASEGT. V trimming: 11 bases; J trimming: 3 bases; junction bases outside the gene matches: 4.